This is a list of T cell receptor beta chains from one sample in a study of blood T cell repertoires in COVID-19. Produced via immunoSEQ multiplex PCR; TCRdb's table is partial and in-frame only. The sample shows about 73,000 clones, approximately 88% of them seen only once. The sample comprised peripheral blood. Source of these receptors: a man at least 80 years old with active or convalescent COVID-19. Both conserved end residues are part of each CDR3. Fields, in order: clone size, D gene, J gene, CDR3 length, V gene, CDR3 DNA, CDR3 protein. D genes are given only for firm matches. Clone size is not always given. Where it is, it says once, few, many or a class for expanded clones.

-,TRBD1,TRBJ2-7,15,TRBV11-2,TGTGCCAGCAGCTTAGCCGGACAGGGGCCGTACGAGCAGTACTTC,CASSLAGQGPYEQYF
once,-,TRBJ2-7,15,TRBV7-8,TGTGCCAGCAGCTTATCTCGAGGGAATACCCACGAGCAGTACTTC,CASSLSRGNTHEQYF
-,-,TRBJ2-5,15,TRBV5-4,TGTGCCAGCAGCTTTAACTTCGCCTACCAAGAGACCCAGTACTTC,CASSFNFAYQETQYF
-,TRBD1,TRBJ2-2,15,TRBV5-4,TGTGCCAGCAGTCGACCCGGACAGGGGATCGGGGAGCTGTTTTTT,CASSRPGQGIGELFF
-,-,TRBJ2-7,14,TRBV30,TGTGCCTGGAAACAGGGCTGGAGCTCCTACGAGCAGTACTTC,CAWKQGWSSYEQYF
-,-,TRBJ2-1,14,TRBV11-2,TGTGCCAGCAGCTCCCTTCGGGTGTACAATGAGCAGTTCTTC,CASSSLRVYNEQFF
-,TRBD2,TRBJ2-2,17,TRBV11-3,TGTGCCAGCAGCTACGGAGTAGCGGGAGTGAGGACCGGGGAGCTGTTTTTT,CASSYGVAGVRTGELFF
few,-,TRBJ1-5,15,TRBV28,TGTGCCACCCGGGGGTCGGCGAATAGCAATCAGCCCCAGCATTTT,CATRGSANSNQPQHF
-,-,TRBJ2-3,15,TRBV6-2/TRBV6-3,TGTGCCAGCAGTTACGACAGGGAGGACACAGATACGCAGTATTTT,CASSYDREDTDTQYF
-,TRBD2,TRBJ2-3,16,TRBV6-1,TGTGCCAGCAGTGAAGTTGCGGGGGGTGTTGGAGATACGCAGTATTTT,CASSEVAGGVGDTQYF
-,-,TRBJ2-1,13,TRBV7-2,TGTGCCAGCAGCTTTCAAAGCGGCAATGAGCAGTTCTTC,CASSFQSGNEQFF
-,-,TRBJ2-2,14,TRBV5-1,TGCGCCAGCAGCTCCTCGGTGAACACCGGGGAGCTGTTTTTT,CASSSSVNTGELFF
few,-,TRBJ1-2,15,TRBV5-4,TGTGCCAGCAGCAGGTTAAGTCGAGGCTTTGATGGCTACACCTTC,CASSRLSRGFDGYTF
-,-,TRBJ1-3,14,TRBV3-1/TRBV3-2,TGTGCCAGCAGCTTTACAGGGTCCGGAAACACCATATATTTT,CASSFTGSGNTIYF
-,TRBD2,TRBJ2-1,17,TRBV7-6,TGTGCCAGCAGCTTATGGGGAACTAGCGAGCCGACGAGGGAGCAGTTCTTC,CASSLWGTSEPTREQFF
-,-,TRBJ2-7,13,TRBV29-1,TGCAGCGTTGAAGACAGTAACTCCTACGAGCAGTACTTC,CSVEDSNSYEQYF
-,-,TRBJ2-1,16,TRBV10-1,TGCGCCAGCAGTGAGTCGCGGGGCCAGACCTACAATGAGCAGTTCTTC,CASSESRGQTYNEQFF
-,-,TRBJ1-1,12,TRBV5-1,TGCGCCAGCGGCCAGGGGTTTACTGAAGCTTTCTTT,CASGQGFTEAFF
-,-,TRBJ1-5,15,TRBV6-5,TGTGCCAGCAGCGAGGGTCAGTTTAGCAATCAGCCCCAGCATTTT,CASSEGQFSNQPQHF
-,TRBD1,TRBJ2-3,15,TRBV5-1,TGCGCCAGCACCACAGGACAGGGACCCACAGATACGCAGTATTTT,CASTTGQGPTDTQYF
-,TRBD1,TRBJ2-7,15,TRBV30,TGTGCCTGGAGTTTCGGTCAGGGGGTCTCCTACGAGCAGTACTTC,CAWSFGQGVSYEQYF
-,-,TRBJ2-3,15,TRBV30,TGTGCCTGGAGTTGGTCCGGAGGTCCCACAGATACGCAGTATTTT,CAWSWSGGPTDTQYF
-,-,TRBJ1-4,13,TRBV10-3,TGTGCCATCAGTCAGGGAACTAATGAAAAACTGTTTTTT,CAISQGTNEKLFF
-,TRBD1,TRBJ1-1,15,TRBV5-4,TGTGCCAGCAGCTTAAGGGGGCGCGGAAACACTGAAGCTTTCTTT,CASSLRGRGNTEAFF
few,-,TRBJ2-7,13,TRBV4-2,TGTGCCAGCAGCCAAGAATCTTCCTACGAGCAGTACTTC,CASSQESSYEQYF
-,-,TRBJ1-4,17,TRBV6-6,TGTGCCAGCAGTCTACCCTTCGTGGGGCCCGCTAATGAAAAACTGTTTTTT,CASSLPFVGPANEKLFF
-,TRBD1,TRBJ1-6,15,TRBV6-5,TGTGCCAGCAGCCAAGGTGGACAGGGAAATTCACCCCTCCACTTT,CASSQGGQGNSPLHF
-,TRBD1,TRBJ1-2,14,TRBV6-5,TGTGCCAGCAGGGGGACAGGGGGCGACTATGGCTACACCTTC,CASRGTGGDYGYTF
-,-,TRBJ1-3,15,TRBV9,TGTGCCAGCAGCATGGGACTCAGCTCTGGAAACACCATATATTTT,CASSMGLSSGNTIYF
-,-,TRBJ2-2,14,TRBV29-1,TGCAGCGTTGCGGCGCGGCAGAACACCGGGGAGCTGTTTTTT,CSVAARQNTGELFF
-,-,TRBJ2-1,12,TRBV6-2/TRBV6-3,TGTGCCAGCAGTTACGGAGTTCCGTCGCAGTTCTTC,CASSYGVPSQFF
-,-,TRBJ2-5,13,TRBV29-1,TGCAGCGTGTCGACAGTCGGCCAAGAGACCCAGTACTTC,CSVSTVGQETQYF
-,TRBD1,TRBJ1-1,14,TRBV6-2/TRBV6-3,TGTGCCAGCAGTAAGGGACAGGTGGGCGCTGAAGCTTTCTTT,CASSKGQVGAEAFF
-,-,TRBJ1-5,17,TRBV6-2/TRBV6-3,TGTGCCAGCAGTTACTCGGGAGTGACACAACGAATTCAGCCCCAGCATTTT,CASSYSGVTQRIQPQHF
-,TRBD2,TRBJ2-7,14,TRBV3-1/TRBV3-2,TGTGCCAGCAGCCTTAGCGGGGCCCGGGACGAGCAGTACTTC,CASSLSGARDEQYF
-,TRBD1,TRBJ2-2,17,TRBV27,TGTGCCAGCAGTTTAGCTCTCGGACAGGAGATCACCGGGGAGCTGTTTTTT,CASSLALGQEITGELFF
-,TRBD1,TRBJ2-2,15,TRBV5-4,TGTGCCAGCAGTTGGGACGACAGGGACACCGGGGAGCTGTTTTTT,CASSWDDRDTGELFF
once,-,TRBJ2-2,16,TRBV4-3,TGCGCCAGCAGCCAAGATTTTCGAGGGATCACCGGGGAGCTGTTTTTT,CASSQDFRGITGELFF
-,TRBD2,TRBJ2-5,16,TRBV5-6,TGTGCCAGCAGCTTGGACGCGGGGGACCCCCAAGAGACCCAGTACTTC,CASSLDAGDPQETQYF
-,-,TRBJ1-4,14,TRBV7-6,TGTGCCAGCAGCTTAGGCCCCGGGGAGAAAAAACTGTTTTTT,CASSLGPGEKKLFF
-,-,TRBJ2-2,13,TRBV5-4,TGTGCCAGCAGCTGGCAGAACACCGGGGAGCTGTTTTTT,CASSWQNTGELFF
-,-,TRBJ2-5,14,TRBV5-4,TGTGCCAGCAGCAGCCCGGGAGCCTCGGGGACCCAGTACTTC,CASSSPGASGTQYF
-,TRBD2,TRBJ2-7,15,TRBV27,TGTGCCAGCAGTTTATCTGAGCGGGGAGCCTACGAGCAGTACTTC,CASSLSERGAYEQYF
-,-,TRBJ2-3,17,TRBV28,TGTGCCAGCAGTTTATATGGGAGCGGCGAAGGGACAGATACGCAGTATTTT,CASSLYGSGEGTDTQYF
once,-,TRBJ1-3,15,TRBV7-6,TGTGCCAGCAGCCCTAACTTAATCTCTGGAAACACCATATATTTT,CASSPNLISGNTIYF
-,-,TRBJ2-5,15,TRBV4-1,TGCGCCAGCAGCCAAGACAGGGTCGGTGAAGAGACCCAGTACTTC,CASSQDRVGEETQYF
once,-,TRBJ2-1,15,TRBV10-2,TGCGCCAGCAGCGGCGGGACTCTTTCCTACAATGAGCAGTTCTTC,CASSGGTLSYNEQFF
-,TRBD1,TRBJ2-3,17,TRBV28,TGTGCCAGCATCCCCTTAGGGGACAGGGGCTTTGGAGATACGCAGTATTTT,CASIPLGDRGFGDTQYF
-,-,TRBJ2-5,14,TRBV15,TGTGCCACCAGCCTCAACGGGGTAGACGAGACCCAGTACTTC,CATSLNGVDETQYF
-,-,TRBJ2-7,13,TRBV6-2/TRBV6-3,TGTGCCAGCAGTTACATTACAGGACACGAGCAGTACTTC,CASSYITGHEQYF